The rows below give T cell receptor beta chains drawn from one sample of a study of OX40 agonist ivuxolimab in advanced cancers. Profiled with immunoSEQ multiplex PCR; TCRdb holds only in-frame clones, not every one. The data contain about 73,000 clones, around four fifths of them singletons. The sequencing used CD4+ or CD8+ T cells sorted from blood, collected in a trial of the OX40 agonist ivuxolimab. Receptors originate from an adult with an advanced solid tumor such as melanoma, head and neck, liver or kidney cancer. Both conserved end residues are part of each CDR3. The D gene is left open where the match is weak. Clone size, where shown, is once, few, many, or a class for clones that have expanded.

J: TRBJ2-7; size: -; V: TRBV7-9; D: -; CDR3: CASRVYADSYEQYF; DNA: TGTGCCAGCAGGGTGTATGCGGACTCCTACGAGCAGTACTTC
J: TRBJ1-1; size: -; V: TRBV2; D: TRBD1; CDR3: CATQTGGFTEAFF; DNA: TGTGCCACCCAGACAGGGGGCTTTACTGAAGCTTTCTTT
J: TRBJ1-4; size: -; V: TRBV6-1; D: -; CDR3: CAITGRLSEKLFF; DNA: TGTGCCATAACGGGCCGGTTGAGTGAAAAACTGTTTTTT
J: TRBJ2-6; size: -; V: TRBV30; D: -; CDR3: CARDGLIVSGANVLTF; DNA: TGTGCCCGGGACGGTCTGATAGTCTCTGGGGCCAACGTCCTGACTTTC
J: TRBJ2-1; size: -; V: TRBV9; D: -; CDR3: CASSLEQGGNEQFF; DNA: TGTGCCAGCAGCCTAGAACAGGGGGGGAATGAGCAGTTCTTC
J: TRBJ1-1; size: -; V: TRBV6-5; D: -; CDR3: CASSYYSPTGNTEAFF; DNA: TGTGCCAGCAGTTACTACTCCCCCACAGGGAACACTGAAGCTTTCTTT
J: TRBJ1-5; size: -; V: TRBV4-1; D: TRBD1; CDR3: CASSQVTGGTLGDQPQHF; DNA: TGCGCCAGCAGCCAAGTAACAGGGGGAACCTTGGGGGATCAGCCCCAGCATTTT
J: TRBJ1-1; size: -; V: TRBV2; D: -; CDR3: CASRMTGNTEAFF; DNA: TGTGCCAGCAGGATGACAGGGAACACTGAAGCTTTCTTT
J: TRBJ1-5; size: once; V: TRBV6-6; D: -; CDR3: CATNRGVDSNQPQHF; DNA: TGTGCCACCAACCGGGGGGTCGATAGCAATCAGCCCCAGCATTTT
J: TRBJ1-6; size: -; V: TRBV9; D: -; CDR3: CASSVVPTTDSPLHF; DNA: TGTGCCAGCAGCGTGGTCCCAACTACAGATTCACCCCTCCACTTT
J: TRBJ1-3; size: -; V: TRBV30; D: -; CDR3: CALPSGSGNTIYF; DNA: TGTGCCTTACCCTCAGGTTCGGGAAACACCATATATTTT
J: TRBJ2-7; size: -; V: TRBV7-2; D: TRBD1; CDR3: CASSSPRGQSFYEQYF; DNA: TGTGCCAGCAGCTCGCCCAGGGGACAGTCGTTTTACGAGCAGTACTTC
J: TRBJ1-2; size: -; V: TRBV2; D: -; CDR3: CASSASTGKPYGYTF; DNA: TGTGCCAGCAGTGCGTCGACAGGAAAACCTTATGGCTACACCTTC
J: TRBJ1-5; size: -; V: TRBV4-1; D: -; CDR3: CASSQDGGLGNQPQHF; DNA: TGCGCCAGCAGCCAAGATGGCGGTTTAGGCAATCAGCCCCAGCATTTT
J: TRBJ2-1; size: once; V: TRBV19; D: TRBD2; CDR3: CASSIGAGVGNEQFF; DNA: TGTGCCAGTAGTATCGGGGCGGGAGTTGGGAATGAGCAGTTCTTC
J: TRBJ1-3; size: -; V: TRBV27; D: -; CDR3: CASRLQGSGNTIYF; DNA: TGTGCCAGCAGGTTACAGGGCTCTGGAAACACCATATATTTT
J: TRBJ2-3; size: once; V: TRBV5-1; D: -; CDR3: CASSFKGSTTDTQYF; DNA: TGCGCCAGCAGTTTTAAGGGCAGTACCACAGATACGCAGTATTTT
J: TRBJ1-1; size: -; V: TRBV5-6; D: -; CDR3: CASSLGTEAFF; DNA: TGTGCCAGCAGCTTGGGCACTGAAGCTTTCTTT
J: TRBJ2-5; size: -; V: TRBV6-1; D: -; CDR3: CASSTTVGRQYF; DNA: TGTGCCAGCAGTACGACAGTAGGTCGGCAGTACTTC
J: TRBJ2-7; size: -; V: TRBV6-1; D: -; CDR3: CASSFGGIDYEQYF; DNA: TGTGCCAGCAGTTTTGGAGGAATCGACTACGAGCAGTACTTC
J: TRBJ2-5; size: -; V: TRBV4-1; D: TRBD2; CDR3: CASSQGLGLAGAQETQYF; DNA: TGCGCCAGCAGCCAAGGGCTCGGACTAGCGGGGGCCCAAGAGACCCAGTACTTC
J: TRBJ1-4; size: -; V: TRBV10-3; D: TRBD1; CDR3: CAISGTTGVEKLFF; DNA: TGTGCCATCAGTGGGACCACAGGGGTAGAAAAACTGTTTTTT
J: TRBJ2-7; size: -; V: TRBV7-8; D: -; CDR3: CASSRPGGEQYF; DNA: TGTGCCAGCAGCCGTCCTGGGGGGGAGCAGTACTTC
J: TRBJ1-6; size: -; V: TRBV2; D: -; CDR3: CASSKQAGYNSPLHF; DNA: TGTGCCAGCAGTAAACAAGCGGGGTATAATTCACCCCTCCACTTT
J: TRBJ1-2; size: few; V: TRBV6-1; D: -; CDR3: CASRERGGAFGYTF; DNA: TGTGCCAGCAGGGAGAGGGGAGGGGCTTTTGGCTACACCTTC
J: TRBJ1-1; size: once; V: TRBV4-2; D: -; CDR3: CASSTRDNLNTEAFF; DNA: TGTGCCAGCAGCACCCGGGACAACCTTAACACTGAAGCTTTCTTT
J: TRBJ1-2; size: -; V: TRBV18; D: TRBD1; CDR3: CASSPGQDNYGYTF; DNA: TGTGCCAGCTCACCCGGACAGGATAACTATGGCTACACCTTC
J: TRBJ2-5; size: -; V: TRBV18; D: TRBD2; CDR3: CASSPGLRGQETQYF; DNA: TGTGCCAGCTCGCCGGGACTAAGGGGACAAGAGACCCAGTACTTC
J: TRBJ1-2; size: -; V: TRBV28; D: -; CDR3: CASSFVNYGYTF; DNA: TGTGCCAGCAGTTTTGTAAACTATGGCTACACCTTC
J: TRBJ2-7; size: few; V: TRBV15; D: -; CDR3: CATSSGPASEQYF; DNA: TGTGCCACCAGCAGTGGGCCTGCGAGCGAGCAGTACTTC